These 16 T cell receptor beta chains share one sample of origin, sequenced in a study of blood T cell repertoires in COVID-19. Clones were read by immunoSEQ multiplex PCR, and TCRdb kept only the in-frame ones, dropping some. This sample has some 56,000 clones, with approximately 85% found just once. What was sequenced was peripheral blood. The receptors shown here come from a woman of 80 years or more with acute or convalescent COVID-19.

The rearrangement joins TRBV2 to TRBJ2-2; D is possibly TRBD1 (6 bases). In germline, CDR1 is SNHLY, CDR2 FYNNEI. The CDR3 is 15 residues long. Trimming pared 2 bases from V and 5 bases from J, leaving 12 bases between. The CDR3 protein is CASSENRVGTGELFF. The DNA of the CDR3 is TGTGCCAGCAGTGAAAACAGGGTGGGAACCGGGGAGCTGTTTTTT.

A remark on this clone: Germline is not matched at one junction end, which may reflect a read error. This chain uses TRBV30 with TRBJ1-1; 8 bases align to TRBD1. CDR1 GTSNPN and CDR2 SVGIG come from the germline V gene (reference sequence). This CDR3 contains 13 residues. The CDR3 spells CAGSRGLKTEAFF. CDR3 bases: TGTGCCGGGAGCAGGGGGCTTAAGACTGAAGCTTTCTTT.

This clone is a singleton in its sample. J is TRBJ2-1 and V is TRBV4-1; 13 nucleotides agree with TRBD2. Germline V gene lookup returns CDR1 MGHRA and CDR2 YSYEKL. CDR3 length equals 15 residues. With 0 bases clipped from V and 15 bases from J, the junction kept 8 bases outside the gene matches. For the CDR3, the DNA is TGCGCCAGCAGCCAAGACGGAGGGACTAGCGGGATTGTGTTCTTC. Encoded protein: CASSQDGGTSGIVFF.

V usage is TRBV5-1 and J usage is TRBJ2-2; tentatively, D is TRBD1 (6 bases). CDR3 size: 15 residues. Germline V gene lookup returns CDR1 SGHRS and CDR2 YFSETQ. V dropped 4 bases and J dropped 1 base, with 11 bases sitting between them. The CDR3 sequence is CASSPTQGNTGELFF. The CDR3 bases are TGCGCCAGCAGCCCCACACAGGGGAACACCGGGGAGCTGTTTTTT. The whole variable domain, remainder taken from reference TRBV5-1 and TRBJ2-2, is KAGVTQTPRYLIKTRGQQVTLSCSPISGHRSVSWYQQTPGQGLQFLFEYFSETQRNKGNFPGRFSGRQFSNSRSEMNVSTLELGDSALYLCASSPTQGNTGELFFGEGSRLTVL.

This clone was observed a handful of times. The rearrangement links TRBV7-9 to TRBJ2-1, with 7 bases that match TRBD2. The germline CDR1 and CDR2 sequences are SEHNR and FQNEAQ (reference sequence). This CDR3 contains 14 residues. The junction had 9 bases not matched to a gene; V was cut back by 6 bases and J by 7 bases. The CDR3 here is CASREAGSFNEQFF. Written as DNA, the CDR3 is TGTGCCAGCAGAGAAGCGGGATCTTTTAATGAGCAGTTCTTC.

The chain joins TRBV10-2 to TRBJ2-7, with 9 bases fitting TRBD1. The germline V gene has CDR1 WSHSY and CDR2 SAAADI. The CDR3 contains 13 residues. V shed 6 bases, J shed 8 bases, and the junction held 8 bases outside the gene matches. The CDR3 region is CASSPGTGTKQYF. The CDR3 nucleotides are TGCGCCAGCAGCCCCGGGACAGGGACAAAGCAGTACTTC.

The rearrangement links TRBV11-2 to TRBJ2-3; 14 bases line up with TRBD2. V shed 5 bases, J shed 7 bases, and the junction held 8 bases outside the gene matches. There are 16 residues in the CDR3. CDR1 and CDR2 (germline): SGHAT, FQNNGV. CDR3 DNA: TGTGCCAGCAGCCCCGAGGGACTAGCGGGGGTGAATACGCAGTATTTT. It translates to CASSPEGLAGVNTQYF.

The chain links TRBV9 to TRBJ2-7, with TRBD1 as a possible D gene (8 bases). Germline V gene lookup returns CDR1 SGDLS and CDR2 YYNGEE. The CDR3 totals 15 residues. V was trimmed by 2 bases and J by 2 bases, leaving 14 bases between them. CDR3 coding DNA: TGTGCCAGCAGCGTGACAGGGGCGGGGGCCTACGAGCAGTACTTC. This encodes CASSVTGAGAYEQYF. Variable domain in full (rest from reference TRBV9 and TRBJ2-7): DSGVTQTPKHLITATGQRVTLRCSPRSGDLSVYWYQQSLDQGLQFLIQYYNGEERAKGNILERFSAQQFPDLHSELNLSSLELGDSALYFCASSVTGAGAYEQYFGPGTRLTVT.

This clone was detected only once. The chain joins TRBV7-9 to TRBJ1-6; D not certain. The germline V gene encodes CDR1 SEHNR and CDR2 FQNEAQ (reference sequence). The CDR3 consists of 16 residues. V was trimmed by 0 bases and J by 0 bases, leaving 6 bases between them. The CDR3 region is CASSLACSSYNSPLHF. CDR3 bases: TGTGCCAGCAGCTTAGCGTGCAGCTCCTATAATTCACCCCTCCACTTT.

V usage is TRBV7-2 and J usage is TRBJ2-1; D is undetermined. The germline V and J ends were trimmed by 2 bases and 3 bases, with 5 bases remaining between them. Germline-derived CDR1 and CDR2 are SGHTA and FQGNSA. The CDR3 runs to 13 residues. This chain's CDR3 is CASSLSNYNEQFF. In DNA form, the CDR3 reads TGTGCCAGCAGCTTAAGCAACTACAATGAGCAGTTCTTC.

The rearrangement joins TRBV5-1 to TRBJ2-2, with 7 bases identical to TRBD1. With V trimmed by 4 bases and J by 7 bases, 10 bases remained unmatched. This CDR3 region has 15 residues. The V gene's germline CDR1 is SGHRS and CDR2 YFSETQ. The CDR3 region is CASSTDRLISGELFF. The CDR3 DNA reads as TGCGCCAGCAGCACGGACAGGCTAATTAGCGGGGAGCTGTTTTTT.

The chain joins TRBV6-6 to TRBJ2-3, with 10 bases that match TRBD1. In germline, CDR1 is MNHNY, CDR2 SVGAGI (reference sequence). V gave up 6 bases and J gave up 3 bases; unmatched junction bases: 6. The CDR3 runs to 15 residues. The CDR3 bases are TGTGCCAGCAGCTCAAGACAGGGGGCGACAGATACGCAGTATTTT. Translating gives CASSSRQGATDTQYF.

The rearrangement links TRBV3-1 (or the pseudogene TRBV3-2) to TRBJ1-1; 8 positions agree with TRBD1. CDR3 size: 16 residues. Germline values: CDR1 LGHDT, CDR2 YNNKEL (reference sequence). V lost 1 base, J lost 5 bases, and 9 bases stayed unmatched. CDR3 residues: CASSQAGTGGGTEAFF. The CDR3, as DNA: TGTGCCAGCAGCCAAGCCGGAACAGGGGGGGGAACTGAAGCTTTCTTT.

This chain joins TRBV28 and TRBJ2-1; the match to TRBD1 covers 10 bases. This CDR3 is 22 amino acids long. Germline V gives CDR1 MDHEN, CDR2 SYDVKM. V dropped 5 bases and J dropped 3; count of bases not matched to a gene: 25. The CDR3 sequence is CASSTRQGALSSPALGYNEQFF. CDR3 DNA sequence: TGTGCCAGCAGTACTCGACAGGGGGCTTTGTCTTCACCAGCTTTAGGCTACAATGAGCAGTTCTTC.

V usage is TRBV2 and J usage is TRBJ1-1, with D unresolved. Germline V gene sequence: CDR1 SNHLY, CDR2 FYNNEI. The CDR3 is 12 amino acids. V dropped 3 bases and J dropped 6 bases, with 8 bases sitting between them. The chain's CDR3 is CASSDGSSEAFF. The CDR3 DNA sequence: TGTGCCAGCAGTGACGGGAGCTCTGAAGCTTTCTTT.

The chain employs TRBV27 and TRBJ1-1; D might be TRBD1 (5 bases). Per the germline V gene, CDR1 is MNHEY and CDR2 is SMNVEV (reference sequence). V shed 5 bases and J shed 1 base, with 14 bases lying between them. CDR3 size: 15 residues. Written as DNA, the CDR3 is TGTGCCAGCAGTACCCTAGGCGGGGCGAACACTGAAGCTTTCTTT. Protein product: CASSTLGGANTEAFF.